Listed below are T cell receptor beta chains from one sample, sequenced in a study of Ad26.COV2.S vaccination and SARS-CoV-2 variants. Using immunoSEQ multiplex PCR, the repertoire was profiled, and TCRdb retains in-frame clones only, with some absent. The sample records around 140,000 clones, roughly 85% being singletons. The source was peripheral blood, collected after recovery from COVID-19. These receptors all come from a human donor who had recovered from COVID-19. CDR3s include the opening cysteine and the closing phenylalanine or tryptophan. The D gene is left open where the match is weak. Clone size, where shown, is once, few, many, or a class for clones that have expanded.

V: TRBV12-5
J: TRBJ1-1
D: NA
size: few
DNA: TGTGCTAGTGGTTTGGTGGCGGGGGCGGGGGCTTTCTTT
CDR3: CASGLVAGAGAFF

V: TRBV7-6
J: TRBJ2-2
D: TRBD1
size: NA
DNA: TGTGCCAGCAGCTTAGCGGGACAGTTCAACACCGGGGAGCTGTTTTTT
CDR3: CASSLAGQFNTGELFF

V: TRBV18
J: TRBJ2-3
D: NA
size: NA
DNA: TGTGCCAGCTCACCACCCGGGACGGCTAGCACAGATACGCAGTATTTT
CDR3: CASSPPGTASTDTQYF

V: TRBV6-5
J: TRBJ1-1
D: NA
size: NA
DNA: TGTGCCAGCAGTTACCTACAGGGGAACACTGAAGCTTTCTTT
CDR3: CASSYLQGNTEAFF

V: TRBV5-6
J: TRBJ2-7
D: NA
size: NA
DNA: TGTGCCAGCAGCTGGAATGGAGTCGTCTCCTACGAGCAGTACTTC
CDR3: CASSWNGVVSYEQYF

V: TRBV18
J: TRBJ2-3
D: NA
size: NA
DNA: TGTGCCAGCTCCTACGCCGGGGCCTTCACAGATACGCAGTATTTT
CDR3: CASSYAGAFTDTQYF

V: TRBV25-1
J: TRBJ1-1
D: NA
size: NA
DNA: TGTGCCAGCAGTGATAAAGGAACTGAAGCTTTCTTT
CDR3: CASSDKGTEAFF

V: TRBV2
J: TRBJ1-5
D: TRBD1
size: NA
DNA: TGTGCCAGCGGCCTACAGGGGTTACGGAATCAGCCCCAGCATTTT
CDR3: CASGLQGLRNQPQHF

V: TRBV5-4
J: TRBJ2-7
D: NA
size: NA
DNA: TGTGCCAGCAGCTTGGTGGGGAGGGAGCAGTACTTC
CDR3: CASSLVGREQYF

V: TRBV4-3
J: TRBJ1-3
D: NA
size: NA
DNA: TGCGCCAGCAGCCAAGATCAGGATTCTGGAAACACCATATATTTT
CDR3: CASSQDQDSGNTIYF

V: TRBV5-1
J: TRBJ1-4
D: TRBD1
size: NA
DNA: TGCGCCAGCAGCTTGAGGGACAGCGGGGTGCCTAATGAAAAACTGTTTTTT
CDR3: CASSLRDSGVPNEKLFF

V: TRBV7-2
J: TRBJ2-7
D: TRBD1
size: NA
DNA: TGTGCCAGCAGCTTAGTCGACAGGGGGTACGAGCAGTACTTC
CDR3: CASSLVDRGYEQYF

V: TRBV7-8
J: TRBJ1-3
D: NA
size: NA
DNA: TGTGCCAGCAGCTTAAGCCCCGGGGACACCATATATTTT
CDR3: CASSLSPGDTIYF

V: TRBV7-8
J: TRBJ1-2
D: NA
size: NA
DNA: TGTGCCAGCAGCCCTACAGCAAACCTATACTATGGCTACACCTTC
CDR3: CASSPTANLYYGYTF

V: TRBV4-3
J: TRBJ2-3
D: NA
size: NA
DNA: TGCGCCAGCAGCCAAGGCCTGTCAGATACGCAGTATTTT
CDR3: CASSQGLSDTQYF